Below, 20 T cell receptor beta chains from the same sample are listed, as sequenced in a study of PD-1 blockade in classical Hodgkin lymphoma. Indicated time point: cycle 4 day 1 (C4D1), after 5 to 7 weeks of nivolumab. All patients experienced relapse after autologous stem cell transplantation, and brentuximab vedotin exposure was variable. The protocol was immunoSEQ multiplex PCR, while the TCRdb copy is restricted to in-frame clones and leaves out a portion. The profile covers just under 20,000 clones, with under 80% appearing a single time and about 20% taken by the ten largest. The sequences come from peripheral blood mononuclear cells (PBMCs), collected before the fourth cycle of nivolumab. The receptor set was obtained from a human donor with classical Hodgkin lymphoma.

V usage is TRBV5-1 and J usage is TRBJ2-3; D assignment may be TRBD1 or TRBD2 (6 bases each). From germline, CDR1 is SGHRS and CDR2 YFSETQ. Trimming shortened V by 3 bases and J by 4 bases, and 15 bases separated the two germline ends. The CDR3 length is 15 residues. CDR3 protein: CASSSGLGGPDTQYF. DNA of the CDR3: TGCGCCAGCAGCTCAGGACTCGGGGGCCCAGATACGCAGTATTTT. Based on the CDR3 plus reference TRBV5-1 and TRBJ2-3, the full variable domain is KAGVTQTPRYLIKTRGQQVTLSCSPISGHRSVSWYQQTPGQGLQFLFEYFSETQRNKGNFPGRFSGRQFSNSRSEMNVSTLELGDSALYLCASSSGLGGPDTQYFGPGTRLTVL.

The chain carries TRBV7-2 and TRBJ1-1; D remains ambiguous. Trimming left V 3 bases short and J 9 bases short, with 14 bases between. CDR1 SGHTA and CDR2 FQGNSA come from the germline V gene. The length of the CDR3 is 13 residues. The DNA of the CDR3 is TGTGCCAGCAGCTTTTCTCCCCGGACCCAAGCTTTCTTT. Protein sequence: CASSFSPRTQAFF.

This clone showed up just once. The rearrangement links TRBV19 to TRBJ2-1; D uncertain. Germline CDR1 is LNHDA and CDR2 is SQIVND (reference sequence). Trimming cost V 5 bases and J 10 bases, with 12 bases left between them. This CDR3 is 12 amino acids long. The CDR3, as DNA: TGTGCCAGTAGTTATATCTCCAGCGAGCAGTTCTTC. Protein: CASSYISSEQFF.

The rearrangement joins TRBV7-6 to TRBJ1-6, with a weak D call TRBD1 (5 bases). The CDR3 runs to 14 residues. From germline, CDR1 is SGHVS and CDR2 FNYEAQ. With 1 base removed from V and 7 bases from J, the gap between germline ends came to 8 bases. The CDR3 nucleotides are TGTGCCAGCAGCTTAGGAGGGGTAAATTCACCCCTCCACTTT. Translating gives CASSLGGVNSPLHF.

V is TRBV7-2 and J is TRBJ1-2; D is possibly TRBD1 (5 bases). The CDR3 totals 15 residues. The V gene's germline CDR1 is SGHTA and CDR2 FQGNSA. Trimming shortened V by 1 base and J by 7 bases, and 16 bases separated the two germline ends. CDR3 sequence (DNA): TGTGCCAGCAGCTTAGTCGGAGGGGTAGTAAGTGGCTACACCTTC. It codes for CASSLVGGVVSGYTF.

The chain recombines TRBV28 with TRBJ2-3; D is unclear. Trimming took off 4 bases at V and 0 bases at J, with 11 bases between the two ends. Germline V gives CDR1 MDHEN, CDR2 SYDVKM. The length of the CDR3 is 15 residues. As DNA, the CDR3 is TGTGCCAGCAGTTACATTGGGTCTAGCACAGATACGCAGTATTTT. Protein sequence: CASSYIGSSTDTQYF.

The rearrangement joins TRBV7-2 to TRBJ2-2; perhaps TRBD2 as D (6 bases). The germline CDR1 and CDR2 sequences are SGHTA and FQGNSA. Trimming pared 1 base from V and 7 bases from J, leaving 22 bases between. The CDR3 is made up of 18 amino acids. The chain's CDR3 is CASSLVGSGVMYLGELFF. The CDR3 region has the DNA TGTGCCAGCAGCTTAGTGGGCTCGGGGGTGATGTATCTCGGGGAGCTGTTTTTT.

V usage is TRBV7-9 and J usage is TRBJ2-7; 9 nucleotides line up with TRBD1. Germline loops: CDR1 SEHNR, CDR2 FQNEAQ (reference sequence). This CDR3 contains 16 residues. The J segment lost 0 bases and the V segment lost 4 bases, leaving 7 bases of the junction unmatched. CDR3: CASSWGTGTLSYEQYV. The DNA for the CDR3 is TGTGCCAGCAGCTGGGGGACAGGGACCCTCTCCTACGAGCAGTACGTC.

The chain carries TRBV5-1 and TRBJ2-2, with no clear D. Trimming shortened V by 2 bases and J by 6 bases, and 5 bases separated the two germline ends. Germline loops: CDR1 SGHRS, CDR2 YFSETQ. This CDR3 region has 12 residues. The CDR3 DNA reads as TGCGCCAGCAGCTTTATCGCCGGGGAGCTGTTTTTT. It encodes CASSFIAGELFF.

V gene TRBV29-1 combines with J gene TRBJ2-7; D is perhaps TRBD2 (6 bases). Germline V gene sequence: CDR1 SQVTM, CDR2 ANQGSEA. The CDR3 sequence is 13 residues long. V shed 3 bases and J shed 6 bases, with 15 bases lying between them. The CDR3 reads CSVETGTSGEQYF. CDR3 nucleotide sequence: TGCAGCGTTGAGACCGGGACTTCAGGCGAGCAGTACTTC.

Here the CDR3 reads CASSEALAGALEQYF. The CDR3 DNA sequence: TGTGCCAGCAGTGAAGCACTAGCGGGAGCTCTCGAGCAGTACTTC. The chain has TRBV2 and TRBJ2-7; 11 bases align to TRBD2. The CDR3 length is 15 residues. The V segment lost 0 bases and the J segment 6 bases; nucleotides outside the gene matches: 4. Germline V CDR1 and CDR2: SNHLY, FYNNEI.

The chain employs TRBV30 and TRBJ1-2, with a tentative D call TRBD1 (5 bases). CDR1 and CDR2 (germline): GTSNPN, SVGIG (reference sequence). The V end lost 2 bases, the J end lost 5 bases, and 9 bases lay between the germline ends. The CDR3 runs 12 residues. CDR3 DNA: TGTGCCTGGAGTCCCGGGGGATATGGCTACACCTTC. Its protein is CAWSPGGYGYTF.

The genes are TRBV27 and TRBJ1-1; D is possibly TRBD1 (6 bases). Germline CDR1 MNHEY, CDR2 SMNVEV (reference sequence). The CDR3 runs 13 residues. V lost 7 bases and J lost 5, with 14 bases in between. CDR3: CASKGGAQTEAFF. The CDR3 nucleotides read TGTGCCAGCAAAGGGGGGGCGCAAACTGAAGCTTTCTTT.

The sample holds one count of this clone. This chain links TRBV4-3 with TRBJ1-1; a possible D gene is TRBD1 (5 bases). The CDR3 consists of 14 residues. Germline V gene sequence: CDR1 LGHNA, CDR2 YSLEER. V lost 2 bases and J 12 bases, leaving 19 bases between the germline ends. The CDR3 is CASSQLSGQGGSFF. The CDR3 DNA reads TGCGCCAGCAGCCAACTTTCTGGGCAGGGCGGGTCTTTCTTT.

The J gene is TRBJ1-1, the V gene TRBV6-5; D may be TRBD1 (5 bases). CDR1 MNHEY and CDR2 SVGAGI come from the germline V gene. CDR3 size: 16 residues. Trimming left V 4 bases short and J 0 bases short, with 15 bases between. This CDR3 is CASSSRERPMNTEAFF. CDR3 nucleotides: TGTGCCAGCAGTTCCAGGGAAAGGCCCATGAACACTGAAGCTTTCTTT.

Only a few counts were recorded for this clone. The rearrangement joins TRBV6-6 to TRBJ1-2, with TRBD1 matching over 8 bases. The CDR3 is 12 residues long. CDR1 MNHNY and CDR2 SVGAGI come from the germline V gene (reference sequence). The V gene end was trimmed by 7 bases and the J gene end by 8 bases; junction bases not matched to a gene: 6. Written as DNA, the CDR3 is TGTGCCAGCAAGACAGGGGAACGAGGCTACACCTTC. As protein: CASKTGERGYTF.

The CDR3 sequence: CASSSRTGTTEAFF. Here the CDR3 DNA reads TGCGCCAGCAGCTCCCGGACAGGGACGACTGAAGCTTTCTTT. V gene TRBV5-1 combines with J gene TRBJ1-1; 8 nucleotides line up with TRBD1. Germline V CDR1 and CDR2: SGHRS, YFSETQ. CDR3 size: 14 residues. The junction had 6 bases not matched to a gene; V was cut back by 3 bases and J by 5 bases.

The chain carries TRBV28 and TRBJ1-2; D is unresolved. Germline V CDR1 and CDR2: MDHEN, SYDVKM. The CDR3 is 13 amino acids. With 2 bases removed from V and 4 bases from J, the gap between germline ends came to 8 bases. CDR3 DNA: TGTGCCAGCAGTTTAACAAGTTTCTATGGCTACACCTTC. Its translation: CASSLTSFYGYTF.

The table lists this clone with a few counts. This rearrangement joins TRBV7-8 to TRBJ1-1; no firm D call. The CDR3 consists of 14 residues. With 1 base removed from V and 4 bases from J, the gap between germline ends came to 10 bases. The germline V gene encodes CDR1 SGHVS and CDR2 FQNEAQ. Written as DNA, the CDR3 is TGTGCCAGCAGCTTAGGCCACGGGTTCACTGAAGCTTTCTTT. Amino acids: CASSLGHGFTEAFF.

The DNA for the CDR3 is TGTGCCAGCACCCTAAGTAGGGGATTAGCCAAAAACATTCAGTACTTC. Translated, it gives CASTLSRGLAKNIQYF. The V gene is TRBV28, the J gene TRBJ2-4, with a possible D match to TRBD1 (5 bases). The germline V gene encodes CDR1 MDHEN and CDR2 SYDVKM. Trimming removed 7 bases from V and 0 bases from J, with 16 bases in between. The CDR3 extends over 16 amino acids.